The present T cell receptor beta chain was sequenced within a study of blood T cell repertoires in COVID-19. About the research overall: There were acute and convalescent COVID-19 samples, and they came from the United States, Italy and Spain. T cells, B-cell-depleted T cells, or PBMCs supplied cDNA or gDNA.

In the original analysis: Estimates of nucleated cell counts were drawn from the amplification of reference gene primers. TCRdb's copy holds only in-frame clones and misses some; the assay was immunoSEQ multiplex PCR. V, J and clone size reflect that table, while D and trimming were determined from the DNA. Altogether about 200,000 clones are present, approximately 86% being singletons, with the ten largest covering approximately 3%. The source material was peripheral blood. This sequence was found in a man aged 55-75 years with acute or convalescent COVID-19.

CDR3 nucleotide sequence: TGTGCCAGTAGTATCCCCACAGGGTCGAGGGCAGAAAAACTGTTTTTT. Encoded protein: CASSIPTGSRAEKLFF. This chain uses TRBV19 with TRBJ1-4; maybe TRBD1 (6 bases). This CDR3 spans 16 amino acids. Germline V lookup: CDR1 LNHDA, CDR2 SQIVND (reference sequence). Trimming left V 3 bases short and J 8 bases short, with 19 bases between.